This TCR beta chain came from a study of cytomegalovirus exposure and HLA in healthy donors. About the research overall: The use of the same platform for the 95 to 150 validation repertoires and the 650 to 850 first-cohort repertoires was reported by a later analysis. General study findings and limits: That first-cohort TCR clusters tended to co-occur in the 120 or so validation repertoires was found in a later analysis. Confirmation in vitro established that three CMV-associated chains were specific for CMV antigens. Most sequenced TCRs were rare (though some public TCRs occurred in many donors).

Points on this clone: Its antigen is unidentified.

TCRdb's table, derived via immunoSEQ multiplex PCR, lists solely in-frame clones and lacks some. Here the sample spans more than 300,000 clones, 86% being singletons. Per germline, CDR1 MDHEN and CDR2 SYDVKM. The CDR3 is 15 residues long. V was clipped by 6 bases and J by 0 bases, with 12 bases between them. The receptor was derived from a woman aged 18-29 years in good health and CMV-seronegative. Sequencing was carried out using PBMCs. The genes are TRBV28 and TRBJ2-1, with a weak D call TRBD1 (5 bases). The CDR3: CASRGRPTSYNEQFF. In DNA form, the CDR3 reads TGTGCCAGCAGGGGGCGGCCGACCTCCTACAATGAGCAGTTCTTC. Full variable domain (missing parts from reference TRBV28 and TRBJ2-1): DVKVTQSSRYLVKRTGEKVFLECVQDMDHENMFWYRQDPGLGLRLIYFSYDVKMKEKGDIPEGYSVSREKKERFSLILESASTNQTSMYLCASRGRPTSYNEQFFGPGTRLTVL.